The clone carrying this T cell receptor beta chain was detected a few times. Its cognate antigen is unknown. 60 Vbeta and 13 Jbeta primers were used in PCR. Method: immunoSEQ multiplex PCR; TCRdb's copy keeps in-frame clones and lacks some. The sample holds 80,000 to 95,000 clones, around 67% seen once. The sample originates from a study of cytomegalovirus exposure and HLA in healthy donors. Whole-study findings and limits: Upon later analysis, HLA-associated TCR beta chains proved more clonally expanded than other, equally common chains.

Material: PBMCs. The TCR sequence derives from a human donor in good health.

The chain's CDR3 is CAWSVLPGAGANVLTF. The CDR3 nucleotides are TGTGCCTGGAGTGTACTTCCAGGGGCCGGGGCCAACGTCCTGACTTTC. The genes are TRBV30 and TRBJ2-6; D is possibly TRBD1 (6 bases). Trimming removed 0 bases from V and 4 bases from J, with 13 bases in between. The CDR3 covers 16 residues. Germline CDR1 and CDR2: GTSNPN and SVGIG (reference sequence).